This TCR beta chain emerged from a study of OX40 agonist ivuxolimab in advanced cancers. In the study overall: There were three patients with partial responses, one having hepatocellular carcinoma and two cutaneous melanoma.

V shed 3 bases, J shed 9 bases, and the junction held 6 bases outside the gene matches. CDR1 MNHEY and CDR2 SMNVEV come from the germline V gene (reference sequence). The CDR3 sequence is 14 residues long. Libraries were prepared by immunoSEQ multiplex PCR; TCRdb keeps only in-frame clonotypes and omits some of them. The table lists roughly 53,000 clones, over 90% of them singletons. Patients were ineligible given autoimmune disease history or systemic immunosuppression. The specimen comprised CD4+ or CD8+ T cells sorted from blood, sampled in a trial of the OX40 agonist ivuxolimab. The rearrangement uses TRBV27 and TRBJ2-1, with 9 bases aligning to TRBD2. The sequence was collected from an adult with an advanced solid tumor such as melanoma, head and neck, liver or kidney cancer. CDR3 region: CASSLGLAASEQFF. CDR3 nucleotide sequence: TGTGCCAGCAGTTTGGGACTAGCAGCGTCTGAGCAGTTCTTC.